This T cell receptor (beta chain) was recovered during a study of response to subunit inactivated influenza vaccine listed by TCRdb under 2018. In the study overall: The study used deep quantitative T cell receptor repertoire profiling to track responses to a trivalent subunit inactivated influenza vaccine. Study-wide findings and limitations: It was suggested by the authors that each seasonal influenza vaccination may recruit only a limited number of new T cells.

Receptors were amplified or captured by RT-PCR. Sequencing was performed on an Illumina HiSeq 2500. TCRdb took the public reads, trimmed them with fastp at Q25, ran MiXCR for clone calling and kept in-frame beta chains. CDR3 protein sequences are deduplicated, and each keeps its most common genes and DNA. This sample gives a few hundred thousand distinct CDR3 sequences in total; roughly 15% of them show up just once. Clones ranked in the top ten supply around 10% of the sample. Comments on this clonotype: What this receptor recognizes is not known. No base-level quality is on record; no much larger clone is a single base apart.

The input for sequencing was PBMCs from blood, taken 12 days after vaccination. This receptor was taken from a man aged 50-60 years who received an inactivated influenza vaccine. Donor details come from another sample of the same person, matched by shared clones.

The DNA sequence is TGCGCCAGCAGCTTGGATGGGCGCACGAACACCGGGGAGCTGTTTTTT. This codes for CASSLDGRTNTGELFF. The rearranged segments are TRBV5-1 and TRBJ2-2, with the D gene call left open. The trim is 0 bases for V and 0 bases for J, with a gap of 9 bases between the germline ends. Measured from the cysteine to the phenylalanine, the CDR3 is 16 residues long. Only the CDR3 DNA is retained, 48 bases long and in frame from the first base. Taken from the germline V gene, the CDR1 and CDR2 loops are SGHRS and YFSETQ.